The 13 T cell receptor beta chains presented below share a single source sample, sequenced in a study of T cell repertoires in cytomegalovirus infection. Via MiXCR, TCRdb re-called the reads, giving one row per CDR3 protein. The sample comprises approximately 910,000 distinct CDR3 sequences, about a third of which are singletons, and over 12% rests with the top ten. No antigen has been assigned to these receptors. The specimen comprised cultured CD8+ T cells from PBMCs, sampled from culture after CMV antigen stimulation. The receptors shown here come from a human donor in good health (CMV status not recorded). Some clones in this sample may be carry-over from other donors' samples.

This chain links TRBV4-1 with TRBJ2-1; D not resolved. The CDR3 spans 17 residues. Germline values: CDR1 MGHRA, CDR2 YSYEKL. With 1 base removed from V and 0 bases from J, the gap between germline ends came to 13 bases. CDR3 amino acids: CASSQVHPASSYNEQFF. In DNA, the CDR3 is TGCGCCAGCAGCCAAGTCCACCCCGCTAGCTCCTACAATGAGCAGTTCTTC.

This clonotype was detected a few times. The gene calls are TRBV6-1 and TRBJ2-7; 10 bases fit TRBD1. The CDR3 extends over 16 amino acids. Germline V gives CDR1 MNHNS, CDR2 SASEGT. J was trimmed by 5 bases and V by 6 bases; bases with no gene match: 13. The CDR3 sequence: CASSGRRGTGVDEQYF. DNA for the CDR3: TGTGCCAGCAGCGGAAGACGAGGGACAGGGGTCGACGAGCAGTACTTC.

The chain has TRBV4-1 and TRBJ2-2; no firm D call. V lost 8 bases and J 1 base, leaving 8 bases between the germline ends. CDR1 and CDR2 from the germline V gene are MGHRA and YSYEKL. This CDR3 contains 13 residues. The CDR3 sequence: CASLDLNTGELFF. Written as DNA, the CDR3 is TGCGCCAGCCTTGACCTGAACACCGGGGAGCTGTTTTTT.

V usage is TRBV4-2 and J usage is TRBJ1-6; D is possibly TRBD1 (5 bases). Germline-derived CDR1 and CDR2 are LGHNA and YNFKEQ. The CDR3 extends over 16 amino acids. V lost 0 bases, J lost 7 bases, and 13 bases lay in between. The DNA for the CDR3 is TGTGCCAGCAGCCAAGAATCGGGGGTAGGGAATTCACCCCTCCACTTT. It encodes CASSQESGVGNSPLHF.

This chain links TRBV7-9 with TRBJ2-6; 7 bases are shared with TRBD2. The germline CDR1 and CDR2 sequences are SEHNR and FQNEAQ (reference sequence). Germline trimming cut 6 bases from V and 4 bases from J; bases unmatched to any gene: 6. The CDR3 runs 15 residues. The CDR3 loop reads CASSLGGFGANVLTF. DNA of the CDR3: TGTGCCAGCAGTCTCGGGGGGTTCGGGGCCAACGTCCTGACTTTC.

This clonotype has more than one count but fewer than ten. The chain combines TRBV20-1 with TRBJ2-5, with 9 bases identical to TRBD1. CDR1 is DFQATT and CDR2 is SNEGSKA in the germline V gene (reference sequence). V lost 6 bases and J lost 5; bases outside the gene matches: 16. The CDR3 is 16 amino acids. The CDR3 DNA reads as TGCAGTGCCCTGACAGGGGGAATTTTTATGGGGGAGACCCAGTACTTC. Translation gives CSALTGGIFMGETQYF.

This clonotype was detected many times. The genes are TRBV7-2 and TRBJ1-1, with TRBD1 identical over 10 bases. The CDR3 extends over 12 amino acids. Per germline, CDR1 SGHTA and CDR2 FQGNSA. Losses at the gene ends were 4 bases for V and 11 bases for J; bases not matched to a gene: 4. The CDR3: CASSSGTGDAFF. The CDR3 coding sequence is TGTGCCAGCAGCTCAGGGACAGGGGATGCTTTCTTT. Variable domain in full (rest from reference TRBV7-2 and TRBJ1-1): GAGVSQSPSNKVTEKGKDVELRCDPISGHTALYWYRQSLGQGLEFLIYFQGNSAPDKSGLPSDRFSAERTGGSVSTLTIQRTQQEDSAVYLCASSSGTGDAFFGQGTRLTVV.

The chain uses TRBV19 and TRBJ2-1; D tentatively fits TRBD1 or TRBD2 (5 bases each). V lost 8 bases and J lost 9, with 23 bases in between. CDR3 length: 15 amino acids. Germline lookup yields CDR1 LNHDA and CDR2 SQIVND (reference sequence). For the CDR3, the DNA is TGTGCCAGTCATTGGGACGGAAAAGGTTGGGGTGAGCAGTTCTTC. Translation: CASHWDGKGWGEQFF.

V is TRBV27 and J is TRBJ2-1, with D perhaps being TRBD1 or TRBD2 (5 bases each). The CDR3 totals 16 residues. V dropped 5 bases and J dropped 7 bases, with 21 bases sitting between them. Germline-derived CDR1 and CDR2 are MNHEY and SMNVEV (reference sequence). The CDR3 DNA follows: TGTGCCAGCAGTCCCCTTCTTTGGGGGTTGGAGAATGAGCAGTTCTTC. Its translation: CASSPLLWGLENEQFF.

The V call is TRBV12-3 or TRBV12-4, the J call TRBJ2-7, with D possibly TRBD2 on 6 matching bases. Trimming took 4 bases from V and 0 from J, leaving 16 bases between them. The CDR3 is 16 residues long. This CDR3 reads CASSSSSTAGSYEQYF. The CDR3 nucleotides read TGTGCCAGCAGTTCCTCCTCGACAGCGGGCTCCTACGAGCAGTACTTC.

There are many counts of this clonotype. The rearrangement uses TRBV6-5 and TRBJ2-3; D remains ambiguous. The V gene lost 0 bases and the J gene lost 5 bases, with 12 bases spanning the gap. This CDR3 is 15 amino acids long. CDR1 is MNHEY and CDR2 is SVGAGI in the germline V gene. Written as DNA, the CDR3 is TGTGCCAGCAGTTACTCAACCTTCGCTATAGATACGCAGTATTTT. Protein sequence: CASSYSTFAIDTQYF.

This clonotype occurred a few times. Here the CDR3 reads CASTPSGAYQPQHF. The CDR3 DNA follows: TGTGCCAGCACCCCGTCAGGTGCATATCAGCCCCAGCATTTT. V and J are TRBV7-9 and TRBJ1-5; no firm D call. The germline V gene has CDR1 SEHNR and CDR2 FQNEAQ (reference sequence). This CDR3 spans 14 amino acids. V lost 7 bases to trimming and J lost 5 bases, with 15 bases between them.

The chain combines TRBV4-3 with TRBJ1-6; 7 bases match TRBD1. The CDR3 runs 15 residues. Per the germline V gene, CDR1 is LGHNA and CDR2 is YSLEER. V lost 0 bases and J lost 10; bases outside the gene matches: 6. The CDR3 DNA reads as TGCGCCAGCAGCCAAGAGACAGGGTTTGTCTCACCCCTCCACTTT. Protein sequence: CASSQETGFVSPLHF.